The 5 T cell receptor beta chains reported below all come from one sample, sequenced in a study of cytomegalovirus exposure and HLA in healthy donors. Both 60 Vbeta primers and 13 Jbeta primers went into the PCR. Measured with immunoSEQ multiplex PCR; TCRdb has only the in-frame clones, and not every one. The sample records some 150,000 clones, around 80% being singletons. The sequenced material came from PBMCs. Receptor source: a man younger than 35 in good health and CMV-seropositive.

The chain carries TRBV28 and TRBJ1-1, with unresolved D. The CDR3 loop spans 13 amino acids. Trimming took off 4 bases at V and 4 bases at J, with 10 bases between the two ends. Germline CDR1 MDHEN, CDR2 SYDVKM. DNA for the CDR3: TGTGCCAGCAGTTATGTGGCTGGCACTGAAGCTTTCTTT. As protein: CASSYVAGTEAFF.

The J gene is TRBJ1-2, the V gene TRBV7-6; possible D gene TRBD1, 5 bases. Germline values: CDR1 SGHVS, CDR2 FNYEAQ. Trimming shortened V by 2 bases and J by 8 bases, and 12 bases separated the two germline ends. This CDR3 region has 13 residues. The CDR3 protein is CASSLNQGRGYTF. The CDR3 DNA reads as TGTGCCAGCAGCTTAAACCAGGGTCGCGGCTACACCTTC.

The rearrangement links TRBV27 to TRBJ2-7; D is perhaps TRBD1 (5 bases). The CDR3 extends over 15 amino acids. Trimming removed 2 bases at V and 0 bases at J, with 11 bases between. Per germline, CDR1 MNHEY and CDR2 SMNVEV (reference sequence). The CDR3 DNA follows: TGTGCCAGCAGTTTAGGGGCAGCCAGCTCCTACGAGCAGTACTTC. Its protein product is CASSLGAASSYEQYF.

The J gene is TRBJ2-1, the V gene TRBV5-1; TRBD2 is a possible D gene (5 bases). The CDR3 extends over 15 amino acids. Trimming removed 0 bases at V and 8 bases at J, with 15 bases between. The V gene's germline CDR1 is SGHRS and CDR2 YFSETQ. The CDR3 nucleotides read TGCGCCAGCAGCTTGGATACGGGGTTAATGGATGAGCAGTTCTTC. This gives the protein CASSLDTGLMDEQFF.

This clone has a handful of counts. This chain uses TRBV15 with TRBJ2-3; weak D call: TRBD1 (5 bases). This CDR3 is 13 amino acids long. CDR1 and CDR2 (germline): LNHNV, YYDKDF (reference sequence). V was clipped by 3 bases and J by 2 bases, with 6 bases between them. The CDR3 region has the DNA TGTGCCACCAGCAGGACAGACACAGATACGCAGTATTTT. Amino acid sequence: CATSRTDTDTQYF.